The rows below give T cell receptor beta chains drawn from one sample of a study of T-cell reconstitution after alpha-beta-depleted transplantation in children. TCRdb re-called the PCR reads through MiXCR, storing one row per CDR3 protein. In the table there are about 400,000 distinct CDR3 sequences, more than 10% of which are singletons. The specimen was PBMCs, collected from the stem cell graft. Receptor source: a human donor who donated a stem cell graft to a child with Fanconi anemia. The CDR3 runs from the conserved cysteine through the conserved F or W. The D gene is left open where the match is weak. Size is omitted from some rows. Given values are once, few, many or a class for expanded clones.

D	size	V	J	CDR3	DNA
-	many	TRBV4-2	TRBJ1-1	CASSQEGGGRTEAFF	TGTGCCAGCAGCCAAGAAGGGGGTGGGAGGACTGAAGCTTTCTTT
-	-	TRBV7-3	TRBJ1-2	CASSLPSRATTGESNYGYTF	TGTGCCAGCAGCTTACCGTCGCGGGCAACAACTGGGGAAAGTAACTATGGCTACACCTTC
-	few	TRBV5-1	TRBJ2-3	CASSFGQEGDTQYF	TGCGCCAGCAGCTTCGGGCAAGAGGGAGATACGCAGTATTTT
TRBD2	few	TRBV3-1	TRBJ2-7	CASSQAGGWEQYF	TGTGCCAGCAGCCAAGCGGGGGGTTGGGAGCAGTACTTC
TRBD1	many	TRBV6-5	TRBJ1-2	CASSRTGDGYTF	TGTGCCAGCAGCCGCACAGGGGATGGCTACACCTTC
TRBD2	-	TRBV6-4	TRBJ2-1	CASSEASGGANEQFF	TGTGCCAGCAGTGAGGCTAGCGGGGGGGCCAATGAGCAGTTCTTC
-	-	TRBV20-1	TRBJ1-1	CSAGSHPRPYTEAFF	TGCAGTGCTGGGTCCCATCCTAGACCCTACACTGAAGCTTTCTTT
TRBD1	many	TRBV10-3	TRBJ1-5	CAIRPQGDQPQHF	TGTGCCATCAGACCCCAGGGGGATCAGCCCCAGCATTTT
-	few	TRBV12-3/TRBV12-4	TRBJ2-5	CASKGPYRETQYF	TGTGCCAGCAAGGGGCCTTACCGAGAGACCCAGTACTTC
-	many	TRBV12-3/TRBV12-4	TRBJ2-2	CASSLKLGRAAGELFF	TGTGCCAGCAGTCTTAAACTGGGCAGGGCCGCCGGGGAGCTGTTTTTT
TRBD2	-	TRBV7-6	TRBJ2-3	CASSFTSGRTTDTQYF	TGTGCCAGCAGCTTCACTAGCGGGCGCACCACAGATACGCAGTATTTT
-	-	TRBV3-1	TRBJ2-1	CASRGPDSSANEQFF	TGTGCCAGCCGGGGGCCGGACTCGTCAGCGAATGAGCAGTTCTTC
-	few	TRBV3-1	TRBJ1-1	CASSPRLGNTEAFF	TGTGCCAGCAGCCCCCGCCTTGGGAACACTGAAGCTTTCTTT
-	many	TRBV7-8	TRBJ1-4	CASSLEDEKLFF	TGTGCCAGCAGCTTAGAGGATGAAAAACTGTTTTTT
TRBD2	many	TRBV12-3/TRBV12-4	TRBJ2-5	CASSTLSGGTQYF	TGTGCCAGCAGCACGCTTTCGGGGGGGACCCAGTACTTC
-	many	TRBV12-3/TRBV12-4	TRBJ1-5	CASSLVAASNQPQHF	TGTGCCAGCAGTTTAGTGGCCGCTAGCAATCAGCCCCAGCATTTT
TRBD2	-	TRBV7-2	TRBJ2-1	CASRPPSGRDEQFF	TGTGCCAGCAGACCACCTAGCGGGAGGGATGAGCAGTTCTTC
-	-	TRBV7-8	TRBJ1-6	CASSLWMGIDSPLHF	TGTGCCAGCAGCCTGTGGATGGGGATTGATTCACCCCTCCACTTT
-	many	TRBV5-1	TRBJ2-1	CASSLVRGTYNEQFF	TGCGCCAGCAGCTTGGTGCGGGGAACCTACAATGAGCAGTTCTTC
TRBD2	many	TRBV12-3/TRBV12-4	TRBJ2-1	CASSSAGGGASEQFF	TGTGCCAGCAGTTCCGCCGGCGGGGGGGCCTCTGAGCAGTTCTTC
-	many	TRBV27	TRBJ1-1	CASSHAWDTEAFF	TGTGCCAGCAGTCACGCTTGGGACACTGAAGCTTTCTTT
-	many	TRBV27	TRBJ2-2	CASSLLGGKRAGELFF	TGTGCCAGCAGTCTATTAGGAGGGAAGAGGGCCGGGGAGCTGTTTTTT
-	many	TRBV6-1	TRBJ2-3	CASSEEREDTQYF	TGTGCCAGCAGTGAAGAAAGGGAGGATACGCAGTATTTT
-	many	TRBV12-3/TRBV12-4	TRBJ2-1	CASSLPGTHTYNEQFF	TGTGCCAGCAGCCTCCCGGGGACTCACACCTACAATGAGCAGTTCTTC
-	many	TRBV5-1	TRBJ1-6	CASSNQGSSYNSPLHF	TGCGCCAGCAGTAACCAAGGGAGCTCCTATAATTCACCCCTCCACTTT
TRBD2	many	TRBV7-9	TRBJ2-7	CASSDKAGGPYEQYF	TGTGCCAGCAGCGATAAGGCGGGGGGGCCCTACGAGCAGTACTTC